The rows below give T cell receptor beta chains drawn from one sample of a study of blood T cell repertoires in COVID-19. TCRdb's copy holds only in-frame clones and misses some; the assay was immunoSEQ multiplex PCR. Of roughly 91,000 clones listed, under 85% were seen once; the top ten hold about 10%. The sample comprised peripheral blood. These receptors all come from a man between 65 and 80 years old with acute or convalescent COVID-19. Both conserved end residues are part of each CDR3. D genes are given only for firm matches. A clone size is listed for some rows: how often the clone was seen (once, few, many), or a class if it is expanded.

j_gene	d_gene	v_gene	abundance	CDR3nt	CDR3aa
TRBJ2-1	NA	TRBV28	NA	TGTGCCAGCAGTTCGGCGCAGGATTATGAGCAGTTCTTC	CASSSAQDYEQFF
TRBJ1-5	NA	TRBV5-6	NA	TGTGCCAGCAGCCCAAGACATAGCAATCAGCCCCAGCATTTT	CASSPRHSNQPQHF
TRBJ2-5	NA	TRBV27	few	TGTGCCAGCGCCTTAGTGGACTCGGCGGAGACCCAGTACTTC	CASALVDSAETQYF
TRBJ1-2	NA	TRBV10-3	few	TGTGCCATCAGTGAAGGGGCAGGCTACACCTTC	CAISEGAGYTF
TRBJ1-1	TRBD1	TRBV6-5	NA	TGTGCCAGCAGCCCGACAGGGGGCCCGACTGAAGCTTTCTTT	CASSPTGGPTEAFF
TRBJ2-3	NA	TRBV10-2	NA	TGCGCCAGCGCTCGGGAGACAGATACGCAGTATTTT	CASARETDTQYF
TRBJ2-5	NA	TRBV5-1	NA	TGCGCCAGCAGCTTGGAGGGGGTAGAGACCCAGTACTTC	CASSLEGVETQYF
TRBJ2-3	NA	TRBV7-3	NA	TGTGCCAGCAGCCCGTCTCCAGGGGCCTTCACAGATACGCAGTATTTT	CASSPSPGAFTDTQYF
TRBJ1-2	NA	TRBV19	NA	TGTGCCAGTAGTGAAGGACAGATATATGGCTACACCTTC	CASSEGQIYGYTF
TRBJ2-5	TRBD1	TRBV6-5	NA	TGTGCCAGCAGTCGGGACAGGGAGGGGGAGACCCAGTACTTC	CASSRDREGETQYF
TRBJ2-5	NA	TRBV14	NA	TGTGCCAGCAGCTTTCGACAGGCACTAAAAGAGACCCAGTACTTC	CASSFRQALKETQYF
TRBJ1-6	TRBD1	TRBV5-1	NA	TGCGCCAGCAGCTTGGGGGACAGGGGTGGGTCACCCCTCCACTTT	CASSLGDRGGSPLHF
TRBJ2-1	TRBD1	TRBV4-1	NA	TGCGCCAGCAGCCAAGGTGGGACAGGGGGAGTCAATGAGCAGTTCTTC	CASSQGGTGGVNEQFF
TRBJ1-5	NA	TRBV7-3	once	TGTGCCAGCAGCCTCGAAAGAGGTCAGCCCCAGCATTTT	CASSLERGQPQHF
TRBJ1-1	NA	TRBV10-2	NA	TGCGCCATCGGCCCTATGGCAGGCATGAACACTGAAGCTTTCTTT	CAIGPMAGMNTEAFF
TRBJ2-4	NA	TRBV3-1/TRBV3-2	NA	TGTGCCAGCAGCCAAGAGGGGCGAATCAGCAAAAACATTCAGTACTTC	CASSQEGRISKNIQYF
TRBJ1-5	NA	TRBV4-2	few	TGTGCCAGCAGCCAAGGGTATGGAGGGGACAATCAGCCCCAGCATTTT	CASSQGYGGDNQPQHF